This TCR beta chain originates from a study of siplizumab effects on memory and regulatory T cells. Trimming cost V 3 bases and J 2 bases; bases outside gene matches: 7. CDR1 is LNHNV and CDR2 is YYDKDF in the germline V gene (reference sequence). The CDR3 loop spans 15 amino acids. Regarding the study as a whole: The apparent diversity of naive T cells exceeded that of memory cells, and naive T cells seemed to make a major contribution to the alloresponse. Researchers did not confirm the suppressive function of proliferating Tregs from siplizumab cultures.

Regarding this clone: The antigen is undetermined.

Profiled with immunoSEQ multiplex PCR; TCRdb holds only in-frame clones, not every one. The sample consists of 90,000 to 110,000 clones, around 90% of them appearing once. This clonotype originated in a human donor in good health. Sequenced input: Tregs sorted from blood. This chain uses TRBV15 with TRBJ2-7, with 7 nucleotides matching TRBD1. DNA of the CDR3: TGTGCCACCAGCAGCCCTAGACAGGGTCCCTACGAGCAGTACTTC. It specifies CATSSPRQGPYEQYF.